The 7 T cell receptor beta chains below come from one sample, sequenced in a study of vaccination and CD4 T cells after COVID-19. CD4+ T cells that had been cultured provided DNA sequenced with the Oncomine TCR Beta short-read assay. TCRdb re-analysed the PCR reads in MiXCR, keeping a single row per CDR3 protein. The sample yields approximately 8,800 distinct CDR3 sequences, just under 40% seen once. Their recognized antigens are unknown. Regarding treatment: 10-day PBMC culture with coronavirus spike peptide pools or control peptides (ViraFEST assay). CD4+ T cells of the unexposed donor were collected before the COVID-19 pandemic (2011-2018). Sequenced sample: CD4+ T cells from blood, cultured in vitro. These TCRs come from a human donor in good health.

The chain links TRBV5-4 to TRBJ1-2, with unresolved D. V dropped 4 bases and J dropped 2 bases, with 9 bases sitting between them. CDR1 and CDR2 from the germline V gene are SGHNT and YYREEE (reference sequence). The CDR3 is made up of 13 amino acids. In DNA form, the CDR3 reads TGTGCCAGCAGCCAAACAGAGAACTATGGCTACACCTTC. Its translation is CASSQTENYGYTF.

This clonotype has a single count. This chain uses TRBV11-2 with TRBJ2-7; 8 nucleotides line up with TRBD2. Germline V gene sequence: CDR1 SGHAT, CDR2 FQNNGV. Trimming took 1 base from V and 6 from J; bases not matched to a gene: 8. The CDR3 consists of 15 residues. The CDR3 nucleotides read TGTGCCAGCAGCTTAGTGCCGGGGGGGAGCTTCGAGCAGTACTTC. This sequence encodes CASSLVPGGSFEQYF. Full variable domain (rest looked up from reference TRBV11-2 and TRBJ2-7): EAGVAQSPRYKIIEKRQSVAFWCNPISGHATLYWYQQILGQGPKLLIQFQNNGVVDDSQLPKDRFSAERLKGVDSTLKIQPAKLEDSAVYLCASSLVPGGSFEQYFGPGTRLTVT.

The J gene is TRBJ2-3, the V gene TRBV5-4; D assignment may be TRBD1 or TRBD2 (5 bases each). V lost 6 bases, J lost 0 bases, and 8 bases lay in between. The CDR3 is 13 residues long. Per the germline V gene, CDR1 is SGHNT and CDR2 is YYREEE (reference sequence). In DNA form, the CDR3 reads TGTGCCAGCACCCGGGACAGCACAGATACGCAGTATTTT. It codes for CASTRDSTDTQYF. The variable domain in full, completed from reference TRBV5-4 and TRBJ2-3, reads ETGVTQSPTHLIKTRGQQVTLRCSSQSGHNTVSWYQQALGQGPQFIFQYYREEENGRGNFPPRFSGLQFPNYSSELNVNALELDDSALYLCASTRDSTDTQYFGPGTRLTVL.

The CDR3: CATTAKQNTEAFF. CDR3 coding DNA: TGTGCCACCACAGCTAAGCAAAACACTGAAGCTTTCTTT. This chain links TRBV10-3 with TRBJ1-1; no firm D call. The CDR3 spans 13 residues. Trimming cost V 10 bases and J 2 bases, with 14 bases left between them. Looked up from germline, CDR1 is ENHRY and CDR2 is SYGVKD.

In this sample, this clonotype turned up a few times. The J gene is TRBJ2-3, the V gene TRBV18; 14 bases line up with TRBD2. J was trimmed by 1 base and V by 6 bases; bases with no gene match: 0. This CDR3 contains 15 residues. Germline loops: CDR1 KGHSH, CDR2 LQKENI. CDR3 bases: TGTGCCAGCTCGGGACTAGCGGGGGGCACAGATACGCAGTATTTT. Its protein is CASSGLAGGTDTQYF.

The J gene is TRBJ2-5, the V gene TRBV4-2; D is perhaps TRBD2 (7 bases). The length of the CDR3 is 15 residues. The germline V gene has CDR1 LGHNA and CDR2 YNFKEQ. V lost 4 bases, J lost 7 bases, and 19 bases lay in between. The chain's CDR3 is CASSRGGGTKATQYF. The CDR3 coding sequence is TGTGCCAGCAGCCGAGGGGGGGGGACCAAAGCGACCCAGTACTTC.

The chain employs TRBV6-1 and TRBJ2-7, with D uncertain. V lost 6 bases and J lost 2, with 11 bases in between. The CDR3 loop spans 13 amino acids. CDR1 and CDR2 from the germline V gene are MNHNS and SASEGT. In DNA, the CDR3 is TGTGCCAGCAGCGTCGAGAATACCTACGAGCAGTACTTC. It yields the protein CASSVENTYEQYF.